These T cell receptor beta chains were read from a single sample in a study of shared clonotypes between healthy human individuals. Measured with immunoSEQ multiplex PCR; TCRdb has only the in-frame clones, and not every one. Found here are about 2 million clones, about 94% of them singletons; the top ten hold 1.2%. Sequencing was done on a sample of naive CD8+ T cells sorted from blood. The receptors come from a man younger than 35 in good health. Both conserved end residues are part of each CDR3. The order of the fields is CDR3 DNA, CDR3 protein, J gene, V gene, D gene, clone size. The D gene is left open where the match is weak. Clone size is not always given. Where it is, it says once, few, many or a class for expanded clones.

TGTGCCAGCAGCTTAGCAATAGCGGGAGTCGGCGAGCAGTACTTC | CASSLAIAGVGEQYF | TRBJ2-7 | TRBV7-9 | TRBD2 | -
TGTGCCAGCAGCTTAGGCCTGGGGAATTCACCCCTCCACTTT | CASSLGLGNSPLHF | TRBJ1-6 | TRBV13 | - | -
TGTGCCAGCAGGGAGACAGGCGTGAACACTGAAGCTTTCTTT | CASRETGVNTEAFF | TRBJ1-1 | TRBV27 | - | -
TGTGCCAGCAGCTTGGGCCTTCATTTCGAGGATACGCAGTATTTT | CASSLGLHFEDTQYF | TRBJ2-3 | TRBV7-2 | - | -
TGTGCCAGCAAGGGGCTAGCGGAGCTGCAAAGGACCCAGTACTTC | CASKGLAELQRTQYF | TRBJ2-5 | TRBV2 | TRBD2 | once
TGTGCCAGCAGTTTAGCTGACTCCTACGAGCAGTACTTC | CASSLADSYEQYF | TRBJ2-7 | TRBV28 | - | -
TGCGCCAGCAGCCAGAGACAGGGTCCGCTCGACGAGCAGTACTTC | CASSQRQGPLDEQYF | TRBJ2-7 | TRBV4-1 | TRBD1 | -
TGTGCCAGCAGCTTAGACTCCGAAGCTTTCTTT | CASSLDSEAFF | TRBJ1-1 | TRBV7-9 | - | -
TGTGCCAGCAGCTCACAGGGGGCGGGCACAGATACGCAGTATTTT | CASSSQGAGTDTQYF | TRBJ2-3 | TRBV5-4 | TRBD1 | -
TGTGCCAGCAGTTCCGGACCGTTACCGAATTCCTACGAGCAGTACTTC | CASSSGPLPNSYEQYF | TRBJ2-7 | TRBV7-9 | - | once
TGTGCCAGCAGTGTTCGGACAGGGACCTACGAGCAGTACTTC | CASSVRTGTYEQYF | TRBJ2-7 | TRBV6-1 | TRBD1 | once
TGTGCCAGCAGCTTAGCCAGGGGGAGCCTCAATGAGCAGTTCTTC | CASSLARGSLNEQFF | TRBJ2-1 | TRBV7-2 | TRBD1 | -
TGTGCCAGCAGCGGGGCGGCAGGATTAGTATCACCCCTCCACTTT | CASSGAAGLVSPLHF | TRBJ1-6 | TRBV9 | - | -
TGTGCCAGCAGCACCTTGACAGGGATTCCGGACGAGCAGTACTTC | CASSTLTGIPDEQYF | TRBJ2-7 | TRBV6-5 | TRBD1 | -
TGCGCCAGCAGCCAAGACCCCAGAGGCACAGATACGCAGTATTTT | CASSQDPRGTDTQYF | TRBJ2-3 | TRBV4-1 | - | -
TGTGCCAGCAGCCATGGACAGGGATTTAATTCACCCCTCCACTTT | CASSHGQGFNSPLHF | TRBJ1-6 | TRBV5-8 | TRBD1 | -
TGCGCCAGCAGTCAGAACCGGGACAGCTTTAATGAAAAACTGTTTTTT | CASSQNRDSFNEKLFF | TRBJ1-4 | TRBV5-1 | TRBD1 | -
TGCGCCAGCAGCCCGACCTTGGGAACAGGGGGTAATCAGCCCCAGCATTTT | CASSPTLGTGGNQPQHF | TRBJ1-5 | TRBV4-1 | TRBD1 | -
TGTGCCAGTAGTATCGGTAGTTCCTACGAGCAGTACTTC | CASSIGSSYEQYF | TRBJ2-7 | TRBV19 | - | few
TGTGCCAGCAGTTTAACCGGGACGGACTATGGCTACACCTTC | CASSLTGTDYGYTF | TRBJ1-2 | TRBV27 | - | -
TGTGCAAGTCGCTCCAGGACAGGGGGGCAGCCCCAGCATTTT | CASRSRTGGQPQHF | TRBJ1-5 | TRBV12-2 | - | -
TGTGCCAGCAGTGACAGGGCCAGCTATGGCTACACCTTC | CASSDRASYGYTF | TRBJ1-2 | TRBV6-1 | - | -
TGTGCCAGCAGCTTCAGGGGGCGAGGCACAGATACGCAGTATTTT | CASSFRGRGTDTQYF | TRBJ2-3 | TRBV5-6 | TRBD1 | -
TGTGCCAGTTCCCTGGGGACCGAGCAGTACTTC | CASSLGTEQYF | TRBJ2-7 | TRBV19 | - | -